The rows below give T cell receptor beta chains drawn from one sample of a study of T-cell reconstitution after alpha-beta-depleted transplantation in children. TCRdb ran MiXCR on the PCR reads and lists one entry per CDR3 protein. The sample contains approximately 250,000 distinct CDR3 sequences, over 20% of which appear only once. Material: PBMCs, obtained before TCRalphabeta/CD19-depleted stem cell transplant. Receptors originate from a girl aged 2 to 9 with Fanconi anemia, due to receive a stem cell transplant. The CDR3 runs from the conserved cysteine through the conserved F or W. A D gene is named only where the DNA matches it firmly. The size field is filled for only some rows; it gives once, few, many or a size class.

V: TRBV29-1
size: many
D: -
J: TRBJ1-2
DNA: TGCAGCGTTGAGGGGGTCAATGGCTACACCTTC
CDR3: CSVEGVNGYTF

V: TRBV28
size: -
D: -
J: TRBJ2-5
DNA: TGTGCCAGCAGTTTAGTCTTCGGAGAGACCCAGTACTTC
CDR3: CASSLVFGETQYF

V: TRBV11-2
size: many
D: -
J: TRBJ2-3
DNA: TGTGCCAGCAGCTTAATCTCGGGAACAAACTCCCTCACAGATACGCAGTATTTT
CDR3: CASSLISGTNSLTDTQYF

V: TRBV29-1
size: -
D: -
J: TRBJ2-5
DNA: TGCAGCGCAGGACAGATCCAAGAGACCCAGTACTTC
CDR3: CSAGQIQETQYF

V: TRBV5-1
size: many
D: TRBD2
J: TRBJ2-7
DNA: TGCGCCAGCAGCTCAGAAAAACCGGGACTAGCGGGGTACGAGCAGTACTTC
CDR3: CASSSEKPGLAGYEQYF

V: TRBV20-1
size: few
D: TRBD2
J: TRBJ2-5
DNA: TGCAGTGCTAGTATAATAGCGGGGGGGCCTAGGAAGACCCAGTACTTC
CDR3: CSASIIAGGPRKTQYF

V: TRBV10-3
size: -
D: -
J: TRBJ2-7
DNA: TGTGCCATCAGTGAGTCCACCCTTCCCTTATCCTACGAGCAGTACTTC
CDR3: CAISESTLPLSYEQYF

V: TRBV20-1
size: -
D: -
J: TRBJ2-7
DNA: TGCAGTGCTAGAGATAACAACAGAATATACGAGCAGTACTTC
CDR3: CSARDNNRIYEQYF

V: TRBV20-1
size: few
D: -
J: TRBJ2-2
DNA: TGCAGTGCTAGAGCCCCGACTGGAGGGGAGCTGTTTTTT
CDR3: CSARAPTGGELFF

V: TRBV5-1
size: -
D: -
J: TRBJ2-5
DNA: TGCGCCAGCAGCCCGACATTGGGAGAGACCCAGTACTTC
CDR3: CASSPTLGETQYF

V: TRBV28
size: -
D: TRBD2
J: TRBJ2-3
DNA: TGTGCCAGCAGTTTAGGGTGGTCCGGGACTAGCGGGGACACAGATACGCAGTATTTT
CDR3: CASSLGWSGTSGDTDTQYF

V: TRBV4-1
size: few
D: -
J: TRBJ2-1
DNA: TGCGCCAGCAGCCAAGTCGCCCATGAGCAGTTCTTC
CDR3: CASSQVAHEQFF

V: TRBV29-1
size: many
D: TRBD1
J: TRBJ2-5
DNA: TGCAGCGTCGGACAGGTAGAGACCCAGTACTTC
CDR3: CSVGQVETQYF

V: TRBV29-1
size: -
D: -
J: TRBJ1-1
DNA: TGCAGCGTTGAGGCGGTGAACACTGAAGCTTTCTTT
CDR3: CSVEAVNTEAFF

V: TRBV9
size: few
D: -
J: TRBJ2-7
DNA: TGTGCCAGCAGCGTAGGGTTACAGGATTCCTACGAGCAGTACTTC
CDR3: CASSVGLQDSYEQYF

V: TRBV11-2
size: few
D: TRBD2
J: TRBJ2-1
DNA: TGTGCCAGCAGCTTAGTACCATCACTAGCGGGAGGGCCCCACAATGAGCAGTTCTTC
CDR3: CASSLVPSLAGGPHNEQFF

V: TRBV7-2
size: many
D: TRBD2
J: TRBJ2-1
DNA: TGTGCCAGCAGCTTAAGGCGGGAGGGCCCCTACAATGAGCAGTTCTTC
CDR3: CASSLRREGPYNEQFF